Within the sample, the clone carrying this TCR beta chain is medium-sized. Every patient was untreated before thyroid surgery. CDR1 is SGDLS, CDR2 YYNGEE, per germline. CDR3 length: 12 residues. The V gene lost 4 bases and the J gene lost 7 bases, with 9 bases spanning the gap. From the PCR reads, TCRdb re-called clones with MiXCR. Of almost 9,000 clones listed, roughly 14% are singletons. The data belong to a study of metastatic and nonmetastatic thyroid tumors. Sequenced material: blood. This receptor was taken from a female donor with papillary thyroid cancer or a benign thyroid nodule (not recorded which). Some clones in this sample may be carry-over from other donors' samples. The chain uses TRBV9 and TRBJ2-1; D remains unclear. CDR3 coding DNA: TGTGCCAGCAGCTCACAAACTAATGAGCAGTTCTTC. Translating it yields CASSSQTNEQFF.